This T cell receptor beta chain was observed in a study of cytomegalovirus exposure and HLA in healthy donors (dated by TCRdb to 2017 to 2019). Regarding the study in general: An earlier analysis of fewer than 750 of the donors reported 250 to 350 Gb of sequence data and 117 million unique TCR beta sequences obtained from roughly 170 million T cells. The later analysis used no new phenotypic data to find candidate immune exposures, relying instead on TCR beta sequences and their occurrence across donors. The T cell repertoires of about 700 subjects were profiled by immunosequencing and related to cytomegalovirus serostatus. The study combined high-throughput TCR immunosequencing, statistical association of individual TCRs with disease status, and machine learning to predict cytomegalovirus infection status. Because of strong linkage in the cohort, roughly five DR-DQ haplotypes were treated as single units for association and clustering. Across approximately 420 genotyped donors of the cohort, an average of about 240,000 unique TCR beta nucleotide sequences per donor were sequenced, and around 20% of those sequences were non-productive. Among the approximately 420 genotyped donors, 81% belonged to the genetic ancestry cluster associated with self-reported Caucasian donors. Both class I and class II loci were covered by HLA typing, at four-digit resolution. Along with the roughly 670-subject first cohort, a separate validation cohort of over a hundred different subjects was used. An early release covering just under 650 HLA-typed donors comprised 250 to 350 gigabases of sequencing data and 85 million or so unique TCR sequences. In an earlier analysis of more than 550 of the donors, high-throughput TCR beta sequencing was used to judge whether each TCR beta V gene segment behaved as functional or pseudogenic. A later analysis re-examined previously published TCR beta repertoires from more than 550 donors and added high-resolution HLA genotyping to investigate patterns of TCR occurrence. Donor age, sex, ethnicity and CMV serostatus were collected together with the repertoire data. The study was designed to test whether signatures of past pathogen exposure could be identified by cataloging public T cell receptors. All discovery cohort repertoires had been generated on a single sequencing platform. Typing coverage varied by locus: roughly 620-640 donors for A, B, C, DRB1 and DQB1; around 560 for DQA1; over 600 for DPA1; approximately 450 for DPB1. A later genetic analysis used genome-wide SNP genotypes for about three fifths of the 666 donors, treating that subset as a discovery cohort.

This clone was counted only a few times. What antigen it recognizes has not been identified. Within one base of it there is no much larger clone, and no base qualities were kept. The germline V gene sets CDR1 to MNHNS and CDR2 to SASEGT. Deletion took 0 bases off V and 0 bases off J, with a span of 12 bases between the germline ends. The CDR3 has 17 amino acids, counting the end cysteine and phenylalanine. The kept DNA is CDR3 alone, 51 bases in frame from the first base. Libraries were built with the immunoSEQ multiplex PCR assay. For the multiplex PCR, a mixture combining 60 forward primers for TCR Vbeta segments and 13 reverse primers for TCR Jbeta segments was used. Amplification of the CDR3 region of rearranged TCR beta genes was performed with a multiplex PCR assay on genomic DNA. The Illumina HiSeq System was used to sequence the amplified TCR beta libraries as 87-base-pair reads. In the authors' own workflow: In a later analysis, approximately 74 million unique TCR beta chains were counted across the 500 to 700 repertoires, and around 10 million of these chains were shared by at least two donors. To remove PCR and sequencing errors, raw reads were error-corrected and collapsed into unique sequences using a nearest-neighbor algorithm that merged closely related sequences. Alignment of CDR3 sequences to IMGT reference sequences was used to assign V, D and J gene segments. For a sequence to be retained, a match of at least six nucleotides to both a V gene segment and a J gene segment was required. Rearrangements were classified as productive when the CDR3 lacked stop codons and remained in frame with V and J, and all other rearrangements were classified as non-productive. CDR3 was defined according to IMGT convention as the region running from the second conserved V-encoded cysteine to the conserved J-encoded phenylalanine. The earlier analysis of fewer than 750 of the donors excluded sequences that lacked an unambiguous match to a single V gene segment. In an earlier analysis of approximately 500 of the donors, a V segment was called functional when productive rearrangements were above 56.7%, and segregating when the standard deviation between donors exceeded 5%. A statistical classification framework was built for diagnosing cytomegalovirus status from the catalog of TCR beta chain sequences. In a later analysis, V and J genes were assigned by comparing TCR nucleotide sequences against IMGT/GENE-DB human TR gene sequences. A later analysis assigned CDR3 sequences and most-parsimonious VDJ recombination scenarios with the TCRdist pipeline. A later analysis defined each TCR beta chain by its CDR3 amino acid sequence plus V-gene family, and excluded reads lacking a unique V-gene family. To address suspected cross-contamination and a sequencing artifact, a later analysis removed several hundred highly shared, low-generation-probability nucleotide sequences. A later analysis calculated a clonal expansion index for each public chain from normalized within-repertoire ranks of inferred template counts. In a later analysis, generation probabilities were computed using a VDJ recombination model fitted to out-of-frame rearrangements, and the results were checked against IGoR. In a later analysis, TCR-TCR, TCR-HLA and TCR-CMV co-occurrence was scored with hypergeometric tests, and a repertoire-size bias correction was applied to TCR pairs. False discovery rates were estimated in a later analysis by permuting HLA or CMV assignments 20 times. A later analysis grouped co-occurring TCRs with DBSCAN, adding TCRdist sequence similarity when clustering within HLA-allele-positive subsets. Co-occurrence clustering excluded repertoires with fewer than 30,000 or more than 120,000 public chains, plus five with anomalous nucleotide sharing. This immuneACCESS table, as held by TCRdb, lists in-frame sequences with V and J called but not all clones. Of the missing ones, under half trace to an unresolved V gene in checked studies; the others have no known cause. V and J calls and clone size are copied from that table; D and trimming were computed from the DNA. Present in this sample are 240,000 or so clones, around 80% of which were seen just once. Together, the top ten hold 7% to 9% of the sample.

Overall study outcomes, separate from this receptor: The only immune exposure information available for the cohort was CMV serostatus. A cluster of highly shared sequence variants was judged likely to be a technical artifact of the sequencing pipeline. An earlier analysis of some 590 of the donors showed that most TCR beta V segments appeared in productive rearrangements either about 90% or about 30% of the time, which broadly matched IMGT annotations. Correlated functional status among segregating V segments might be attributable to linkage disequilibrium, but an unknown experimental factor could not be ruled out. Because the 87-base-pair reads could not distinguish some IMGT-functional V segments, including TRBV6-2 and TRBV6-3, those segments were excluded. A further reported finding was that TCR beta sequences accurately predicted the HLA-A and HLA-B alleles for most subjects in the first cohort. Across donors, most TCR sequences were observed very rarely, whereas some public TCRs were present in many individuals. A later genetic analysis reported fewer N-insertions in productive TCRs among donors in an Asian-associated ancestry cluster than the roughly 700-donor mean. The earlier analysis of nearly 600 of the donors excluded over 15 rarely observed V segments, including chromosome 9 orphons, because counts were too low. At a false discovery rate of 0.05, a later analysis linked 15,000 to 20,000 TCR beta sequences to specific HLA alleles. A later analysis found that TCR association rates varied across HLA loci, with DRB1 alleles showing the most associated TCRs and HLA-C alleles the fewest. The authors suggested that the approach could potentially be generalized to other disease states and immunological phenotypes. The study gave a list of roughly 150 TCR beta chains associated with cytomegalovirus. When HLA alleles, especially DR and DQ, strongly co-occurred, TCR associations were difficult to assign to individual alleles. The classifier was reported to diagnose cytomegalovirus status with high specificity and sensitivity in both the original cohort and the validation cohort. In vitro tests confirmed that a few of the cytomegalovirus-associated TCR beta chains recognize cytomegalovirus antigens. Presence/absence analyses assumed roughly uniform sequencing depth across donors, an assumption that may not hold. According to a later analysis, most CMV-associated TCR beta chains appeared to be HLA-restricted, and the HLA associations seemed to be driven largely by CMV exposure. In a later analysis, HLA-associated TCR beta chains showed more clonal expansion and lower generation probabilities than non-associated chains that were equally common. The cohort was sequenced for TCR beta chains only, and without alpha or paired-chain data the features that could be detected were limited. An association between a missense DCLRE1C variant and V-gene and J-gene trimming of TCR beta chains was found in a later genetic analysis and replicated in an independent cohort. A later analysis reported that several top co-occurrence clusters appeared linked to parvovirus B19, influenza, CMV and Epstein-Barr virus. Because some donors lacked HLA typing at each locus, the association tests relied only on the typed subset.

The cohort consisted of hundreds of healthy bone marrow donors. Cohort members were all nominally healthy when sampled, although unrecorded immune exposures were likely present. The donor was CMV seropositive and belonged to the group of a few hundred seropositive cohort members. Every donor gave a peripheral blood sample, and the peripheral blood mononuclear cells from that sample were used for TCR beta sequencing. The Qiagen DNeasy Blood Extraction Kit was used to extract genomic DNA from the blood cell samples. The chain is assembled from TRBV6-1 and TRBJ2-4; a tentative D match to TRBD2 spans 6 bases. The sequence came from a woman aged 55-70 years in good health and CMV-seropositive. Material: PBMCs. Read as DNA, the sequence is TGTGCCAGCAGTGAAGCGGCAGCGGGCTTAGCCAAAAACATTCAGTACTTC. This encodes CASSEAAAGLAKNIQYF.